This entry is about one TCR beta chain. The data belong to a study of cytomegalovirus exposure and HLA in healthy donors. Sequencing used immunoSEQ multiplex PCR; TCRdb keeps in-frame clones, though not all of them. The repertoire consists of 90,000 to 120,000 clones, with 70% to 85% occurring once and the leading ten covering approximately 2.9%. The V end lost 1 base, the J end lost 7 bases, and 14 bases lay between the germline ends. CDR1 is SGHVS, CDR2 FQNEAQ, per germline. This CDR3 has 14 amino acids. Sequencing input: PBMCs. This clonotype was obtained from a young woman in good health and CMV-seronegative. The rearrangement joins TRBV7-8 to TRBJ2-7, with D possibly being TRBD1 (5 bases). CDR3 DNA sequence: TGTGCCAGCAGCTTAGTTACATGGGGCCGGGAGCAGTACTTC. Protein: CASSLVTWGREQYF.